The present TCR beta chain was sequenced within a study of response to subunit inactivated influenza vaccine. Study results and caveats: Each seasonal influenza vaccination recruits few new T cells, the authors suggested.

Germline assignment: CDR1 DFQATT and CDR2 SNEGSKA (reference sequence). The CDR3 extends over 14 amino acids. Trimming took 0 bases from V and 6 from J, leaving 13 bases between them. Turning to this clonotype: Antigen specificity is unknown.

From the RT-PCR reads, TCRdb called clonotypes with MiXCR, one entry per CDR3 protein. The repertoire holds under 500,000 distinct CDR3 sequences, with over 9.5% as singletons. The specimen was PBMCs from blood, collected about 6 weeks after vaccination. This clonotype was obtained from a man between 50 and 59 years old who received an inactivated influenza vaccine. The chain is built from TRBV20-1 and TRBJ2-3; a weak D match, TRBD1 (5 bases). The CDR3 coding sequence is TGCAGTGCTAGAGATGGGTTAGGGGTTGATACGCAGTATTTT. The encoded protein is CSARDGLGVDTQYF.